The 4 T cell receptor beta chains in this list originate from one sample, sequenced in a study of T-cell reconstitution after alpha-beta-depleted transplantation in children. For TCRbeta, the library was prepared with unique molecular identifiers. TCRdb re-called the PCR reads with MiXCR, one entry per CDR3 protein. The table lists about 400,000 distinct CDR3 sequences, just over 20% of them singletons. Source: PBMCs from the stem cell graft donor, taken from the stem cell graft. The origin of the receptors is a human donor who donated a stem cell graft to a child with acute myeloid leukemia.

The V call is TRBV7-3, the J call TRBJ2-1; D possibly matches TRBD1 or TRBD2 (6 bases each). Per germline, CDR1 SGHTA and CDR2 FQGTGA. The CDR3 length is 16 residues. Trimming left V 3 bases short and J 0 bases short, with 12 bases between. The CDR3 DNA sequence: TGTGCCAGCAGCTTGAAGGGGGGCAGCTCCTACAATGAGCAGTTCTTC. Protein product: CASSLKGGSSYNEQFF.

This clonotype was counted between two and nine times. The CDR3 reads CASSERTSGSYEQYF. The CDR3 nucleotides read TGTGCCAGCAGTGAGAGGACTAGCGGGTCCTACGAGCAGTACTTC. V gene TRBV6-1 combines with J gene TRBJ2-7; 11 bases are a match to TRBD2. Unmatched junction bases numbered 2, after V lost 3 bases and J lost 1 base. The length of the CDR3 is 15 residues. Per the germline V gene, CDR1 is MNHNS and CDR2 is SASEGT.

The chain recombines TRBV20-1 with TRBJ1-5, with D possibly matching TRBD1 (5 bases). The V gene's germline CDR1 is DFQATT and CDR2 SNEGSKA (reference sequence). V dropped 5 bases and J dropped 4 bases, with 12 bases sitting between them. The CDR3 has 13 amino acids. As DNA, the CDR3 is TGCAGTGCTGGGGGGGGAGGGAATCAGCCCCAGCATTTT. This translates into CSAGGGGNQPQHF.

V and J are TRBV5-6 and TRBJ1-5; D ambiguous. Germline V lookup: CDR1 SGHDT, CDR2 YYEEEE. CDR3 length: 15 residues. Trimming stripped 7 bases from V and 3 bases from J, with 17 bases between. The CDR3 reads CASGDWNSFNQPQHF. The DNA of the CDR3 is TGTGCCAGCGGCGACTGGAACAGTTTCAATCAGCCCCAGCATTTT. Supplemented by reference TRBV5-6 and TRBJ1-5, the full variable domain reads DAGVTQSPTHLIKTRGQQVTLRCSPKSGHDTVSWYQQALGQGPQFIFQYYEEEERQRGNFPDRFSGHQFPNYSSELNVNALLLGDSALYLCASGDWNSFNQPQHFGDGTRLSIL.